The rows below give T cell receptor beta chains drawn from one sample of a study of blood T cell repertoires in COVID-19. Only in-frame clones appear in the TCRdb table, and some are missing; sequencing was by immunoSEQ multiplex PCR. The sample lists nearly 45,000 clones; around 82% were seen once. The sequencing sample was made of peripheral blood. The receptors come from a woman aged 80 or older with acute or convalescent COVID-19. The CDR3 runs from the conserved cysteine through the conserved F or W. Fields, in order: D gene, clone size, J gene, V gene, CDR3 protein, CDR3 DNA. A D gene is named only where the DNA matches it firmly. Clone sizes are given selectively: once, few, many, or a class where the clone is expanded.

d_call: .
clone_size: once
j_call: TRBJ1-2
v_call: TRBV29-1
cdr3_aa: CSVFLTDPYGYTF
cdr3_nt: TGCAGCGTTTTCCTGACAGACCCCTATGGCTACACCTTC

d_call: TRBD2
clone_size: .
j_call: TRBJ2-5
v_call: TRBV30
cdr3_aa: CAWNQGLAGVAQYF
cdr3_nt: TGTGCCTGGAACCAGGGACTAGCGGGAGTAGCCCAGTACTTC

d_call: .
clone_size: .
j_call: TRBJ2-6
v_call: TRBV5-1
cdr3_aa: CASSLDTGSGANVLTF
cdr3_nt: TGCGCCAGCAGCTTGGATACAGGGTCTGGGGCCAACGTCCTGACTTTC

d_call: TRBD2
clone_size: .
j_call: TRBJ2-1
v_call: TRBV5-4
cdr3_aa: CASSGGRAAYNEQFF
cdr3_nt: TGTGCCAGCAGCGGCGGGAGGGCAGCCTACAATGAGCAGTTCTTC

d_call: .
clone_size: .
j_call: TRBJ2-5
v_call: TRBV25-1
cdr3_aa: CASSEGARVVWGQETQYF
cdr3_nt: TGTGCCAGCAGTGAGGGGGCTAGGGTAGTATGGGGCCAAGAGACCCAGTACTTC

d_call: TRBD1
clone_size: .
j_call: TRBJ1-6
v_call: TRBV25-1
cdr3_aa: CASSDIGTGLSALHF
cdr3_nt: TGTGCCAGCAGTGATATAGGGACAGGGCTTTCGGCCCTCCACTTT

d_call: TRBD2
clone_size: .
j_call: TRBJ2-1
v_call: TRBV24-1
cdr3_aa: CATSDQTSGYNEQFF
cdr3_nt: TGTGCCACCAGTGATCAGACTAGCGGCTACAATGAGCAGTTCTTC

d_call: TRBD2
clone_size: once
j_call: TRBJ2-5
v_call: TRBV4-1
cdr3_aa: CASSQEALAGGYQETQYF
cdr3_nt: TGCGCCAGCAGCCAAGAGGCGCTAGCGGGAGGCTACCAAGAGACCCAGTACTTC

d_call: .
clone_size: .
j_call: TRBJ2-1
v_call: TRBV5-4
cdr3_aa: CASSLAGEAGEQFF
cdr3_nt: TGTGCCAGCAGCTTGGCGGGAGAGGCGGGTGAGCAGTTCTTC

d_call: TRBD1
clone_size: .
j_call: TRBJ1-6
v_call: TRBV7-9
cdr3_aa: CASSLGAGGEPLHF
cdr3_nt: TGTGCCAGCAGCTTGGGGGCAGGGGGCGAACCCCTCCACTTT

d_call: .
clone_size: .
j_call: TRBJ2-1
v_call: TRBV19
cdr3_aa: CASSIVYGSNYNEQFF
cdr3_nt: TGTGCCAGTAGTATCGTCTACGGGAGCAACTACAATGAGCAGTTCTTC

d_call: .
clone_size: .
j_call: TRBJ2-7
v_call: TRBV3-1/TRBV3-2
cdr3_aa: CASSPGLGSYEQYF
cdr3_nt: TGTGCCAGCAGCCCCGGACTCGGCTCCTACGAGCAGTACTTC

d_call: TRBD1
clone_size: .
j_call: TRBJ1-2
v_call: TRBV6-5
cdr3_aa: CASSDLQGYGYTF
cdr3_nt: TGTGCCAGCAGCGACTTACAGGGGTACGGCTACACCTTC

d_call: TRBD2
clone_size: .
j_call: TRBJ2-3
v_call: TRBV6-4
cdr3_aa: CASSDSGSGDTQYF
cdr3_nt: TGTGCCAGCAGTGACAGCGGGAGCGGTGATACGCAGTATTTT

d_call: TRBD2
clone_size: .
j_call: TRBJ2-1
v_call: TRBV7-9
cdr3_aa: CASSLDGGGYNEQFF
cdr3_nt: TGTGCCAGCAGCCTGGATGGCGGGGGCTACAATGAGCAGTTCTTC

d_call: .
clone_size: few
j_call: TRBJ2-2
v_call: TRBV12-3/TRBV12-4
cdr3_aa: CASSLMSAGELFF
cdr3_nt: TGTGCCAGCAGTTTGATGAGCGCCGGGGAGCTGTTTTTT

d_call: .
clone_size: .
j_call: TRBJ1-5
v_call: TRBV4-2
cdr3_aa: CASSQGQLNQPQHF
cdr3_nt: TGTGCCAGCAGCCAAGGACAGCTAAATCAGCCCCAGCATTTT

d_call: .
clone_size: .
j_call: TRBJ2-7
v_call: TRBV20-1
cdr3_aa: CSASQAGYEQYF
cdr3_nt: TGCAGTGCTAGTCAGGCAGGCTACGAGCAGTACTTC

d_call: TRBD1
clone_size: once
j_call: TRBJ2-4
v_call: TRBV27
cdr3_aa: CASQPGQGSKNIQYF
cdr3_nt: TGTGCCAGCCAACCGGGACAGGGGTCCAAAAACATTCAGTACTTC

d_call: .
clone_size: .
j_call: TRBJ2-4
v_call: TRBV28
cdr3_aa: CATNPGLAKNIQYF
cdr3_nt: TGTGCCACTAATCCGGGGTTAGCCAAAAACATTCAGTACTTC

d_call: .
clone_size: .
j_call: TRBJ1-1
v_call: TRBV15
cdr3_aa: CATSRGRGYTEAFF
cdr3_nt: TGTGCCACCAGCAGAGGAAGAGGGTACACTGAAGCTTTCTTT

d_call: .
clone_size: .
j_call: TRBJ2-1
v_call: TRBV5-1
cdr3_aa: CASAGIGGTYNEQFF
cdr3_nt: TGCGCCAGCGCTGGCATCGGCGGGACTTACAATGAGCAGTTCTTC

d_call: TRBD1
clone_size: .
j_call: TRBJ1-4
v_call: TRBV6-5
cdr3_aa: CASRKTGSNEKLFF
cdr3_nt: TGTGCCAGCAGGAAGACAGGGTCTAATGAAAAACTGTTTTTT

d_call: TRBD2
clone_size: few
j_call: TRBJ2-1
v_call: TRBV11-2
cdr3_aa: CASSPRTSGNRNEQFF
cdr3_nt: TGTGCCAGCAGCCCCCGGACTAGCGGGAATAGAAATGAGCAGTTCTTC

d_call: TRBD2
clone_size: .
j_call: TRBJ2-3
v_call: TRBV7-2
cdr3_aa: CASSLNGRGTQYF
cdr3_nt: TGTGCCAGCAGCTTAAACGGGAGGGGTACGCAGTATTTT

d_call: .
clone_size: .
j_call: TRBJ2-2
v_call: TRBV5-8
cdr3_aa: CASSPGLLTGELFF
cdr3_nt: TGTGCCAGCAGCCCTGGACTCCTCACCGGGGAGCTGTTTTTT

d_call: TRBD1
clone_size: once
j_call: TRBJ1-2
v_call: TRBV6-5
cdr3_aa: CASSYGGQGGLDGYTF
cdr3_nt: TGTGCCAGCAGTTATGGAGGACAGGGAGGACTCGATGGCTACACCTTC

d_call: .
clone_size: .
j_call: TRBJ2-7
v_call: TRBV2
cdr3_aa: CASTSELARSYEQYF
cdr3_nt: TGTGCCAGCACTAGTGAGCTAGCGCGGTCCTACGAGCAGTACTTC

d_call: TRBD1
clone_size: .
j_call: TRBJ1-1
v_call: TRBV27
cdr3_aa: CASSIDRVGTEAFF
cdr3_nt: TGTGCCAGCAGTATTGACAGGGTCGGGACCGAAGCTTTCTTT

d_call: .
clone_size: .
j_call: TRBJ2-2
v_call: TRBV18
cdr3_aa: CASSPVGSGNTGELFF
cdr3_nt: TGTGCCAGCTCACCCGTCGGTAGCGGGAACACCGGGGAGCTGTTTTTT

d_call: .
clone_size: once
j_call: TRBJ2-2
v_call: TRBV10-3
cdr3_aa: CAISESAPNTGELFF
cdr3_nt: TGTGCCATCAGTGAGTCGGCCCCGAACACCGGGGAGCTGTTTTTT

d_call: TRBD2
clone_size: .
j_call: TRBJ2-7
v_call: TRBV7-8
cdr3_aa: CASSLGRVSYEQYF
cdr3_nt: TGTGCCAGCAGCCTGGGGAGGGTTTCCTACGAGCAGTACTTC

d_call: .
clone_size: .
j_call: TRBJ1-3
v_call: TRBV20-1
cdr3_aa: CSASRPEVSNTIYF
cdr3_nt: TGCAGTGCTAGTCGGCCGGAGGTATCTAACACCATATATTTT

d_call: .
clone_size: .
j_call: TRBJ2-1
v_call: TRBV4-2
cdr3_aa: CASSQAGLEQFF
cdr3_nt: TGTGCCAGCAGCCAAGCAGGGTTGGAGCAGTTCTTC

d_call: TRBD2
clone_size: .
j_call: TRBJ2-7
v_call: TRBV2
cdr3_aa: CASSDGGGRYEQYF
cdr3_nt: TGTGCCAGCAGTGATGGGGGAGGGCGGTACGAGCAGTACTTC

d_call: TRBD2
clone_size: .
j_call: TRBJ2-2
v_call: TRBV3-1/TRBV3-2
cdr3_aa: CASSQDPISGGLHTGELFF
cdr3_nt: TGTGCCAGCAGCCAAGATCCGATTAGCGGGGGACTCCACACCGGGGAGCTGTTTTTT

d_call: TRBD2
clone_size: .
j_call: TRBJ2-5
v_call: TRBV30
cdr3_aa: CAWTLTGGEKETQYF
cdr3_nt: TGTGCCTGGACCCTCACGGGGGGGGAAAAAGAGACCCAGTACTTC

d_call: .
clone_size: once
j_call: TRBJ2-7
v_call: TRBV5-1
cdr3_aa: CASSLMAARGSEQYF
cdr3_nt: TGCGCCAGCAGCTTGATGGCGGCCAGAGGGTCCGAGCAGTACTTC

d_call: .
clone_size: .
j_call: TRBJ1-5
v_call: TRBV6-2/TRBV6-3
cdr3_aa: CASSYSATNTQHF
cdr3_nt: TGTGCCAGCAGTTACTCCGCAACAAATACCCAGCATTTT

d_call: TRBD1
clone_size: .
j_call: TRBJ1-2
v_call: TRBV27
cdr3_aa: CASSSDRAFGYTF
cdr3_nt: TGTGCCAGCAGTTCGGACAGGGCGTTTGGCTACACCTTC

d_call: .
clone_size: .
j_call: TRBJ1-3
v_call: TRBV5-1
cdr3_aa: CASSIRGDPGNTIYF
cdr3_nt: TGCGCCAGCAGCATCCGGGGGGATCCGGGAAACACCATATATTTT

d_call: TRBD2
clone_size: .
j_call: TRBJ2-7
v_call: TRBV19
cdr3_aa: CASSIRGGVAGTYEQYF
cdr3_nt: TGTGCCAGTAGTATCCGGGGGGGCGTCGCGGGCACCTACGAGCAGTACTTC

d_call: TRBD1
clone_size: .
j_call: TRBJ1-3
v_call: TRBV6-5
cdr3_aa: CASSLGQGSGNTIYF
cdr3_nt: TGTGCCAGCAGTTTAGGACAGGGATCTGGAAACACCATATATTTT

d_call: TRBD2
clone_size: .
j_call: TRBJ2-2
v_call: TRBV19
cdr3_aa: CASIVSGKRTGELFF
cdr3_nt: TGTGCCAGTATTGTAAGCGGGAAGAGGACCGGGGAGCTGTTTTTT

d_call: TRBD2
clone_size: .
j_call: TRBJ2-7
v_call: TRBV19
cdr3_aa: CASRLAGGLYEQYF
cdr3_nt: TGTGCCAGTAGGTTAGCGGGTGGACTCTACGAGCAGTACTTC

d_call: TRBD1
clone_size: .
j_call: TRBJ1-1
v_call: TRBV5-8
cdr3_aa: CASSPRQGAFGTEAFF
cdr3_nt: TGTGCCAGCAGCCCGCGACAGGGGGCGTTTGGCACTGAAGCTTTCTTT

d_call: TRBD1
clone_size: .
j_call: TRBJ2-1
v_call: TRBV5-4
cdr3_aa: CASSRAGTVYNEQFF
cdr3_nt: TGTGCCAGCAGTCGTGCTGGGACAGTATACAATGAGCAGTTCTTC

d_call: .
clone_size: .
j_call: TRBJ2-7
v_call: TRBV5-1
cdr3_aa: CASSTPDGNEQYF
cdr3_nt: TGCGCCAGCAGCACCCCGGACGGGAACGAGCAGTACTTC

d_call: TRBD2
clone_size: .
j_call: TRBJ2-2
v_call: TRBV5-1
cdr3_aa: CASSLNSGRATGELFF
cdr3_nt: TGCGCCAGCAGCTTGAATAGCGGGAGGGCTACCGGGGAGCTGTTTTTT

d_call: TRBD1
clone_size: few
j_call: TRBJ1-6
v_call: TRBV3-1/TRBV3-2
cdr3_aa: CASSQGQGLSPLHF
cdr3_nt: TGTGCCAGCAGCCAAGGACAGGGTCTTTCACCCCTCCACTTT

d_call: .
clone_size: .
j_call: TRBJ1-5
v_call: TRBV30
cdr3_aa: CAWSVSRDQPQHF
cdr3_nt: TGTGCCTGGAGTGTTTCGAGGGATCAGCCCCAGCATTTT

d_call: .
clone_size: .
j_call: TRBJ1-2
v_call: TRBV19
cdr3_aa: CASNLPGANYGYTF
cdr3_nt: TGTGCCAGTAACCTGCCAGGGGCGAACTATGGCTACACCTTC